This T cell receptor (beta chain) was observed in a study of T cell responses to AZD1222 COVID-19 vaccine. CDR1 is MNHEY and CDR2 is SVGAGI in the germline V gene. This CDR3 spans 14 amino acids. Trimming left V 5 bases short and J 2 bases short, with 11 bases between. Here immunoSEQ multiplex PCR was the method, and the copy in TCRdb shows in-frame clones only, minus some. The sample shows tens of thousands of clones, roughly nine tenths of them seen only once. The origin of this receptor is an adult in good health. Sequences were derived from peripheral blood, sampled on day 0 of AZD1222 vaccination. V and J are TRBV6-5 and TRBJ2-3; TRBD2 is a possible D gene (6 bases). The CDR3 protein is CASSLASSTDTQYF. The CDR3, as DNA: TGTGCCAGCAGTCTAGCGAGTTCCACAGATACGCAGTATTTT.